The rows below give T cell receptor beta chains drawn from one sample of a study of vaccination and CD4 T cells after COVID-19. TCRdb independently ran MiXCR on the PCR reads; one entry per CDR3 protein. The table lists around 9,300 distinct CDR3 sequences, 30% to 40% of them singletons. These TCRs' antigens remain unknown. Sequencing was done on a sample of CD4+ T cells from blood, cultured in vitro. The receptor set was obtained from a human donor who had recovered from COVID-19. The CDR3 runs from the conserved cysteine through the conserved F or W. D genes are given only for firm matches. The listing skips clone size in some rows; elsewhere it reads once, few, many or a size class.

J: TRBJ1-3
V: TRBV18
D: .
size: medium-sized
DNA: TGTGCCAGCTCACCCCAAGGCGGGAACTCTGGAAACACCATATATTTT
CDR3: CASSPQGGNSGNTIYF

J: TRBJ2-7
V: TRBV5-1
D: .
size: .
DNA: TGCGCCAGCAGCTTGGACGTAGGGTCGATCTACGAGCAGTACTTC
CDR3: CASSLDVGSIYEQYF

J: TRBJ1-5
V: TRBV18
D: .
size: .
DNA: TGTGCCAGCTCACCTCGGGGGGCGGTGGGCAATCAGCCCCAGCATTTT
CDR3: CASSPRGAVGNQPQHF

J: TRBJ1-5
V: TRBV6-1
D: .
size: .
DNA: TGTGCCAGCACGGACATTCCCTATCAGCCCCAGCATTTT
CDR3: CASTDIPYQPQHF

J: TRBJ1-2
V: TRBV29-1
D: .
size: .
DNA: TGCAGCGTTGGGGTAGCAGGGGTAGGGTATGGCTACACCTTC
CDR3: CSVGVAGVGYGYTF

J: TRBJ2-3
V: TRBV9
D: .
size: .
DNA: TGTGCCAGCAGCGTGTCCCCCATGACAGATACGCAGTATTTT
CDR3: CASSVSPMTDTQYF

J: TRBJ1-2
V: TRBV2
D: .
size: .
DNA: TGTGCCAGCAGTCCTGGGGCAAGAGTGAATGGCTACACCTTC
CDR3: CASSPGARVNGYTF

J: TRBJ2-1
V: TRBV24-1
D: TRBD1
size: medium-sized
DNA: TGTGCCACCAGTGAAACTAGACAGGGGTACAATGAGCAGTTCTTC
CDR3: CATSETRQGYNEQFF

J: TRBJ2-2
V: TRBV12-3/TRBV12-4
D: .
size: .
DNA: TGTGCCAGCAGTTTACTAGCGATGAACACCGGGGAGCTGTTTTTT
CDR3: CASSLLAMNTGELFF

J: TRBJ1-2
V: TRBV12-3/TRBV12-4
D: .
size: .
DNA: TGTGCCAGCAGTTTTTGGGGAGGGGGCTACACCTTC
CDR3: CASSFWGGGYTF

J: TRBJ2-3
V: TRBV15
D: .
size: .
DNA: TGTGCCACCAGCTGGAGGGGGGCGCAGGGAGATACGCAGTATTTT
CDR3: CATSWRGAQGDTQYF

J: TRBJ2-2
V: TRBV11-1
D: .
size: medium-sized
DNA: TGTGCCAGCAGCCCAGGCTCGGGCAGGGGGGGAACCGGGGAGCTGTTTTTT
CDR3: CASSPGSGRGGTGELFF

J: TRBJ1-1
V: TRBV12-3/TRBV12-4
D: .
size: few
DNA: TGTGCCAGCAGTTTAGATGCGGGTAACACTGAAGCTTTCTTT
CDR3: CASSLDAGNTEAFF

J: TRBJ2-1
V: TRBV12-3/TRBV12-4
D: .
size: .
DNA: TGTGCCAGCAGTCCGCCGGGTGGCATTGTAGAGGTGAATGAGCAGTTCTTC
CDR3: CASSPPGGIVEVNEQFF

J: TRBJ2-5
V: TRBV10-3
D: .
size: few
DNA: TGTGCCATCAAAGGGGGAGGGGAGACCCAGTACTTC
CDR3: CAIKGGGETQYF

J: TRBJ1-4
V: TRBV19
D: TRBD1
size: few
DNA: TGTGCCAGTAGTCCCAGGACAGGAGGGAATGAAAAACTGTTTTTT
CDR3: CASSPRTGGNEKLFF

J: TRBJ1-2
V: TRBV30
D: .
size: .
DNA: TGTGCCTGGAGTTCCGGGACACCTAACTATGGCTACACCTTC
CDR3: CAWSSGTPNYGYTF

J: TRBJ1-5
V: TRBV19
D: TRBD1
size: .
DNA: TGTGCCAGTAGTCTCAGGACAGGGTCGTTCAATCAGCCCCAGCATTTT
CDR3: CASSLRTGSFNQPQHF

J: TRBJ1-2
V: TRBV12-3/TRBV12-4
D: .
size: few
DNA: TGTGCCAGCAGTTTCCGGGGGGCTGGCTACACCTTC
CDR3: CASSFRGAGYTF

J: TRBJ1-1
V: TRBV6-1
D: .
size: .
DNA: TGTGCCAGCTTAGGACGCGGTGAAGCTTTCTTT
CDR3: CASLGRGEAFF

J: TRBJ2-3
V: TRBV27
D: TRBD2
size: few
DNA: TGTGCCAGCACTCGCTGGACGGGACTAGCCCCAGATACGCAGTATTTT
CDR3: CASTRWTGLAPDTQYF

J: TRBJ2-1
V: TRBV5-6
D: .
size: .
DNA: TGTGCCAGCAGCCTCGACGGAAACTCCTACAATGAGCAGTTCTTC
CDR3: CASSLDGNSYNEQFF

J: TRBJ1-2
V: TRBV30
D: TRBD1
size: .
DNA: TGTGCCTGGAACCGGGACAGGGAGACTAGGGGCTACACCTTC
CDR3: CAWNRDRETRGYTF

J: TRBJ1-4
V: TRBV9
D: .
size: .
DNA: TGTGCCAGCAGCGTAGCGGCCGGCGGTAATGAAAAACTGTTTTTT
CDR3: CASSVAAGGNEKLFF

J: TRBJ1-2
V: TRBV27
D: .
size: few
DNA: TGTGCCAGCAGCTTCGGGTCGGGGGGGTACTACACCTTC
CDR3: CASSFGSGGYYTF

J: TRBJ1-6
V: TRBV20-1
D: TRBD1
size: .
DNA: TGCAGTGCTCGAGATGACAGGGGGAATTCACCCCTCCACTTT
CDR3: CSARDDRGNSPLHF

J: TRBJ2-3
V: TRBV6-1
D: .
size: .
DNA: TGTGCCACGGTACGGGACAAGGGATATAGCAATCAGCCCCAGTATTTT
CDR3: CATVRDKGYSNQPQYF

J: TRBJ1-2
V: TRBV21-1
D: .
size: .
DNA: TGTGCCAGCAGCAACGGGGGGCTGGACAGGGGGCTTAAAAACTATGGCTACACCTTC
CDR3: CASSNGGLDRGLKNYGYTF

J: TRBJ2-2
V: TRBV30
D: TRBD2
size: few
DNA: TGTGCCTGGAGTGTCTGGTCGGTCAAGCGGGGGCCTTCCGGGGAGCTGTTTTTT
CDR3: CAWSVWSVKRGPSGELFF

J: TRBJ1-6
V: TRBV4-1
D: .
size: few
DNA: TGCGCCAGCAGCCAGGAACAGGGTTTCCGTTCACCCCTCCACTTT
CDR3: CASSQEQGFRSPLHF

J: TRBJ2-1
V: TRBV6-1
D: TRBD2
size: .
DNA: TGTGCCAGCACCGAGGCTAGCGGTTACAATTCCTACAATGAGCAGTTCTTC
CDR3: CASTEASGYNSYNEQFF

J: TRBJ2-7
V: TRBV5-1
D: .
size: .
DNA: TGCGCCAGCAGCTCGGACTCGAGCTCCTACGAGCAGTACTTC
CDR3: CASSSDSSSYEQYF